This T cell receptor beta chain derives from a study of neoadjuvant anti-PD-1 for oral cavity cancer. Sample time point: after neoadjuvant nivolumab, at surgical resection. Sequencing was performed with immunoSEQ multiplex PCR; in TCRdb, only in-frame clones are kept and a portion is missing. The sample includes more than 6,500 clones, about three quarters of them seen just once. This clone occurred once. The germline CDR1 and CDR2 sequences are MNHNY and SVGAGI (reference sequence). This CDR3 has 11 amino acids. With V trimmed by 7 bases and J by 11 bases, 6 bases remained unmatched. This receptor was obtained from a person aged 35 to 85 with oral cavity squamous cell carcinoma. The chain joins TRBV6-6 to TRBJ1-1; 8 bases fit TRBD1. Sample: PBMCs, taken after nivolumab (anti-PD-1) treatment. In nucleotides, the CDR3 is TGTGCCAGCACCACTACAGGGGGTGCTTTCTTT. Translating gives CASTTTGGAFF.